One and the same sample provided the 19 T cell receptor beta chains below, sequenced in a study of blood T cell repertoires in COVID-19. Measured with immunoSEQ multiplex PCR; TCRdb has only the in-frame clones, and not every one. The table includes fewer than 400,000 clones, approximately 85% detected once. Sequencing was done on a sample of PBMCs or T cells enriched from blood (not recorded which). The source is a man aged 30-40 years who had recovered from COVID-19.

The rearrangement joins TRBV7-9 to TRBJ2-7; 9 positions match TRBD2. The CDR3 covers 16 residues. V was pared by 5 bases and J by 4 bases, with 12 bases of the junction left unmatched. CDR1 is SEHNR, CDR2 FQNEAQ, per germline (reference sequence). The DNA for the CDR3 is TGTGCCAGCAGCCAGGTCCAAGGACTAGCGCTTTACGAGCAGTACTTC. Protein product: CASSQVQGLALYEQYF.

This chain links TRBV5-8 with TRBJ2-5, with a tentative D call TRBD2 (5 bases). Germline V gives CDR1 SGHTS, CDR2 YDEGEE. V lost 4 bases to trimming and J lost 2 bases, with 15 bases between them. CDR3 length: 15 amino acids. CDR3 nucleotide sequence: TGTGCCAGCAGCCCAAATCTAGCTGCTCAAGAGACCCAGTACTTC. Translation: CASSPNLAAQETQYF.

The DNA for the CDR3 is TGTGCCAGCAGCTTAACCGGGACAGGGGGCTACGAGCAGTACTTC. Its protein product is CASSLTGTGGYEQYF. This sequence joins TRBV7-3 and TRBJ2-7; 11 positions match TRBD1. Germline trimming cut 0 bases from V and 3 bases from J; bases unmatched to any gene: 1. The germline V gene encodes CDR1 SGHTA and CDR2 FQGTGA. The CDR3 contains 15 residues.

This clone occurred a few times. The V and J genes are TRBV7-9 and TRBJ2-1; the match to TRBD1 covers 7 bases. V shed 4 bases and J 3 bases; nucleotides not matched to a gene: 3. Germline V gives CDR1 SEHNR, CDR2 FQNEAQ (reference sequence). This CDR3 contains 14 residues. The DNA for the CDR3 is TGTGCCAGCAGCTCAAGACAGGGCTACAATGAGCAGTTCTTC. It is translated as CASSSRQGYNEQFF.

The chain recombines TRBV7-6 with TRBJ1-5, with D maybe TRBD1 (6 bases). Germline CDR1 and CDR2: SGHVS and FNYEAQ. V was shortened by 5 bases and J by 9 bases, with 20 bases between the two germline ends. The CDR3 consists of 15 residues. Written as DNA, the CDR3 is TGTGCCAGCAGCGGCCCTGACCTTTTAGGGGGGCCCCAGCATTTT. The encoded protein is CASSGPDLLGGPQHF.

The table lists this clone with a count of one. The chain carries TRBV12-3 or TRBV12-4 and TRBJ1-6, with D unresolved. V lost 5 bases to trimming and J lost 10 bases, with 12 bases between them. The CDR3 runs to 13 residues. The DNA for the CDR3 is TGTGCCAGCAGTCCTTTCATCGGGTCACCCCTCCACTTT. Translated: CASSPFIGSPLHF.

This clone was counted a few times. This chain links TRBV18 with TRBJ2-2; a weak D match, TRBD2 (6 bases). The CDR3 extends over 17 amino acids. The V gene's germline CDR1 is KGHSH and CDR2 LQKENI. Trimming pared 0 bases from V and 1 base from J, leaving 12 bases between. The CDR3 bases are TGTGCCAGCTCACCACCGTCGACGGGGGTGAACACCGGGGAGCTGTTTTTT. Translated, it gives CASSPPSTGVNTGELFF.

This clone was seen just once. Here the CDR3 DNA reads TGTGCCAGCAGCCGGGAACCCACAGGGGGCTCAAACGAGCAGTACTTC. Translated: CASSREPTGGSNEQYF. This chain links TRBV3-1 (or the pseudogene TRBV3-2) with TRBJ2-7; 9 bases agree with TRBD1. CDR3 length: 16 amino acids. V was pared by 4 bases and J by 5 bases, with 12 bases of the junction left unmatched. The germline CDR1 and CDR2 sequences are LGHDT and YNNKEL (reference sequence).

The J gene is TRBJ1-5, the V gene TRBV7-8; TRBD1 matches 7 bases. The trim removed 5 bases at V and 9 bases at J, leaving 13 bases unmatched. This CDR3 spans 15 amino acids. Looked up from germline, CDR1 is SGHVS and CDR2 is FQNEAQ. CDR3 amino acids: CASSPKGGRDPPQHF. The CDR3 DNA reads TGTGCCAGCAGCCCAAAAGGGGGCAGGGATCCGCCCCAGCATTTT.

J is TRBJ2-7 and V is TRBV11-2, with 12 nucleotides matching TRBD1. CDR1 SGHAT and CDR2 FQNNGV come from the germline V gene. CDR3 length: 16 amino acids. The ends lost 4 bases at V and 5 bases at J; junction bases unmatched: 9. The CDR3: CASSSGPGTGGNEQYF. The DNA for the CDR3 is TGTGCCAGCAGCTCGGGCCCCGGGACAGGGGGCAACGAGCAGTACTTC.

DNA for the CDR3: TGTGCCAGCAGCTTAGACAGGGGCGGAACATATGGCTACACCTTC. This codes for CASSLDRGGTYGYTF. The rearrangement joins TRBV7-2 to TRBJ1-2, with 7 nucleotides matching TRBD1. The CDR3 is 15 residues long. Germline CDR1 reads SGHTA; CDR2 reads FQGNSA. With V trimmed by 1 base and J by 5 bases, 7 bases remained unmatched.

This rearrangement joins TRBV10-3 to TRBJ1-1; the D gene is possibly TRBD1 (5 bases). The ends were cut back, 0 bases at V and 11 bases at J, with 13 bases in the middle. Germline lookup yields CDR1 ENHRY and CDR2 SYGVKD. CDR3 length: 13 amino acids. The CDR3 loop reads CAISESGRVRAFF. The CDR3 region has the DNA TGTGCCATCAGTGAGTCAGGCAGGGTGCGGGCTTTCTTT.

The CDR3 loop is CASSSRGGDYEQYF. The CDR3 nucleotides read TGTGCCAGCAGCTCCCGGGGAGGGGACTACGAGCAGTACTTC. The genes are TRBV5-4 and TRBJ2-7, with 7 positions matching TRBD2. The V segment lost 3 bases and the J segment 3 bases; nucleotides outside the gene matches: 6. The CDR3 is made up of 14 amino acids. Germline V gene data show CDR1 as SGHNT and CDR2 as YYREEE (reference sequence).

This clone was recorded at least ten times. This chain uses TRBV7-6 with TRBJ2-7, with D possibly being TRBD2 (7 bases). Germline CDR1 is SGHVS and CDR2 is FNYEAQ. The CDR3 contains 15 residues. V was shortened by 5 bases and J by 2 bases, with 16 bases between the two germline ends. The CDR3 region has the DNA TGTGCCAGCAGCCCCGGCGGGGGCACAACCTACGAGCAGTACTTC. Protein: CASSPGGGTTYEQYF.

The chain couples TRBV28 to TRBJ1-1; 8 nucleotides match TRBD1. The trim removed 6 bases at V and 0 bases at J, leaving 9 bases unmatched. The CDR3 extends over 16 amino acids. Germline loops: CDR1 MDHEN, CDR2 SYDVKM. The CDR3 sequence: CASSLGQGSVNTEAFF. The DNA of the CDR3 is TGTGCCAGCAGCCTCGGACAGGGATCCGTGAACACTGAAGCTTTCTTT.

This chain joins TRBV29-1 and TRBJ1-4, with unresolved D. Trimming took off 3 bases at V and 4 bases at J, with 9 bases between the two ends. This CDR3 has 13 amino acids. From germline, CDR1 is SQVTM and CDR2 ANQGSEA. Here the CDR3 DNA reads TGCAGCGTTGATGGAGGTATTAATGAAAAACTGTTTTTT. Amino acids: CSVDGGINEKLFF. The whole variable domain, filled in from reference TRBV29-1 and TRBJ1-4, reads SAVISQKPSRDICQRGTSLTIQCQVDSQVTMMFWYRQQPGQSLTLIATANQGSEATYESGFVIDKFPISRPNLTFSTLTVSNMSPEDSSIYLCSVDGGINEKLFFGSGTQLSVL.

The V gene is TRBV27, the J gene TRBJ1-6, with 7 bases aligning to TRBD1. V gave up 7 bases and J gave up 7 bases; unmatched junction bases: 7. The CDR3 has 14 amino acids. Germline CDR1 and CDR2: MNHEY and SMNVEV (reference sequence). The CDR3 loop reads CASNRQGPNSPLHF. CDR3 sequence (DNA): TGTGCCAGCAACCGACAGGGCCCGAATTCACCCCTCCACTTT.

The chain joins TRBV10-3 to TRBJ2-5, with a possible D match to TRBD2 (6 bases). The germline V gene encodes CDR1 ENHRY and CDR2 SYGVKD. Trimming removed 0 bases from V and 2 bases from J, with 10 bases in between. This CDR3 has 15 residues. The CDR3 DNA reads TGTGCCATCAGTGAGTCGCCGGCGGGGCAAGAGACCCAGTACTTC. It yields the protein CAISESPAGQETQYF.

The gene calls are TRBV5-4 and TRBJ1-3; a possible D gene is TRBD1 (5 bases). The germline V gene has CDR1 SGHNT and CDR2 YYREEE (reference sequence). The CDR3 is 15 amino acids. Deletions cut 0 bases from V and 2 bases from J, with 9 bases between. As DNA, the CDR3 is TGTGCCAGCAGCTTGGATCAGGGCCCTGGAAACACCATATATTTT. Encoded protein: CASSLDQGPGNTIYF.